These 21 T cell receptor beta chains came from one sample sequenced in a study of spatial heterogeneity in lung cancer (dated by TCRdb to the late 2010s). Explained via the paper, the time point label denotes: blood at routine non-recurrence follow-up after resection. Library prep was done by 5' RACE. Reads for this sample came from a NextSeq 500. TCRdb cleaned the public reads at Q25 with fastp, built clones with MiXCR and kept in-frame beta chains. Each CDR3 protein gets just one entry, which takes the most common genes and DNA from the rows behind it. The sample contains more than 75,000 distinct CDR3 sequences, approximately 19% of them found a single time. The top ten hold just over 20% of the sample. Sequencing used PBMCs, obtained at follow-up. These receptors originate from a male donor with early-stage non-small cell lung cancer.

This clonotype was counted at least ten times. V is TRBV19 and J is TRBJ2-5; no definite D call. V lost 1 base and J 5 bases, leaving 5 bases between the germline ends. CDR1 and CDR2 (germline): LNHDA, SQIVND (reference sequence). This CDR3 has 12 amino acids. The CDR3 region has the DNA TGTGCCAGTAGTATAGGTATGGAGACCCAGTACTTC. Its translation: CASSIGMETQYF.

This clonotype was counted a few times. The chain employs TRBV3-1 and TRBJ2-3; 9 bases agree with TRBD1. CDR1 LGHDT and CDR2 YNNKEL come from the germline V gene (reference sequence). Trimming took 0 bases from V and 4 from J; bases not matched to a gene: 14. The CDR3 contains 19 residues. Here the CDR3 reads CASSQDIPGTGRPPDTQYF. The DNA of the CDR3 is TGTGCCAGCAGCCAAGATATCCCTGGGACAGGGAGGCCCCCAGATACGCAGTATTTT.

This chain uses TRBV5-4 with TRBJ2-1, with D unresolved. The length of the CDR3 is 12 residues. Deletions cut 4 bases from V and 8 bases from J, with 10 bases between. From germline, CDR1 is SGHNT and CDR2 YYREEE (reference sequence). CDR3 sequence reads: CASSKTRDEQFF. The CDR3 coding sequence is TGTGCCAGCAGCAAGACCCGGGATGAGCAGTTCTTC. Complete variable domain (other parts from reference TRBV5-4 and TRBJ2-1): ETGVTQSPTHLIKTRGQQVTLRCSSQSGHNTVSWYQQALGQGPQFIFQYYREEENGRGNFPPRFSGLQFPNYSSELNVNALELDDSALYLCASSKTRDEQFFGPGTRLTVL.

This clonotype has only a few counts. This chain links TRBV25-1 with TRBJ2-2, with a possible D match to TRBD1 (5 bases). Trimming took off 5 bases at V and 6 bases at J, with 10 bases between the two ends. The germline V gene has CDR1 MGHDK and CDR2 SYGVNS. CDR3 length: 13 residues. The CDR3 is CASSIQGSGELFF. The CDR3 bases are TGTGCCAGCAGTATCCAGGGATCCGGGGAGCTGTTTTTT.

This clonotype has ten or more counts. The J gene is TRBJ2-7, the V gene TRBV4-2; perhaps TRBD1 as D (5 bases). CDR3 size: 14 residues. The V gene's germline CDR1 is LGHNA and CDR2 YNFKEQ. The V end lost 1 base, the J end lost 1 base, and 8 bases lay between the germline ends. The CDR3 sequence: CASSQVTGSYEQYF. The CDR3 DNA sequence: TGTGCCAGCAGCCAAGTCACAGGATCCTACGAGCAGTACTTC.

The chain links TRBV5-1 to TRBJ2-1; tentatively, D is TRBD1 or TRBD2 (5 bases each). This CDR3 contains 13 residues. In germline, CDR1 is SGHRS, CDR2 YFSETQ. With 0 bases removed from V and 14 bases from J, the gap between germline ends came to 15 bases. CDR3 DNA: TGCGCCAGCAGCTTGGGGGGACCCCGAGAGGAGTTCTTC. Its translation: CASSLGGPREEFF.

This clonotype was counted many times. The chain links TRBV20-1 to TRBJ1-5; D is perhaps TRBD1 (5 bases). The V gene lost 6 bases and the J gene lost 2 bases, with 14 bases spanning the gap. The V gene's germline CDR1 is DFQATT and CDR2 SNEGSKA (reference sequence). The CDR3 has 14 residues. This CDR3 reads CSANQGLGNQPQHF. CDR3 bases: TGCAGTGCCAACCAGGGTCTTGGCAATCAGCCCCAGCATTTT.

This clonotype was seen ten or more times. This rearrangement joins TRBV7-8 to TRBJ2-3; D is undetermined. This CDR3 spans 15 amino acids. Germline V gene lookup returns CDR1 SGHVS and CDR2 FQNEAQ. V was pared by 1 base and J by 2 bases, with 10 bases between. The DNA of the CDR3 is TGTGCCAGCAGCTTAGGGGTCGGGTCCACAGATACGCAGTATTTT. Protein sequence: CASSLGVGSTDTQYF.

The chain carries TRBV29-1 and TRBJ1-6; D gene uncertain. The CDR3 consists of 13 residues. Trimming left V 4 bases short and J 7 bases short, with 11 bases between. The germline V gene has CDR1 SQVTM and CDR2 ANQGSEA. CDR3 residues: CSVGAGRNSPLHF. CDR3 nucleotides: TGCAGCGTTGGGGCGGGAAGAAATTCACCCCTCCACTTT.

The chain has TRBV6-5 and TRBJ2-2; tentatively, D is TRBD2 (6 bases). V lost 6 bases and J lost 0, with 11 bases in between. This CDR3 contains 15 residues. Per the germline V gene, CDR1 is MNHEY and CDR2 is SVGAGI. CDR3 sequence: CASSGWGANTGELFF. The DNA of the CDR3 is TGTGCCAGCAGCGGATGGGGGGCGAACACCGGGGAGCTGTTTTTT.

This clonotype was seen many times. This sequence joins TRBV5-4 and TRBJ2-1, with D perhaps assigned TRBD1 or TRBD2 (5 bases each). This CDR3 region has 16 residues. Trimming took 4 bases from V and 2 from J, leaving 16 bases between them. Per the germline V gene, CDR1 is SGHNT and CDR2 is YYREEE (reference sequence). This CDR3 is CASSPEVDIPYNEQFF. As DNA, the CDR3 is TGTGCCAGCAGCCCGGAGGTGGACATACCCTACAATGAGCAGTTCTTC.

The J gene is TRBJ1-2, the V gene TRBV9, with 9 bases identical to TRBD1. CDR3 size: 14 residues. The trim removed 3 bases at V and 10 bases at J, leaving 10 bases unmatched. Germline-derived CDR1 and CDR2 are SGDLS and YYNGEE. CDR3 bases: TGTGCCAGCAGCGGCCACAGGGGGCTCCTTATCTACACCTTC. Its protein is CASSGHRGLLIYTF. Complete variable domain (other parts from reference TRBV9 and TRBJ1-2): DSGVTQTPKHLITATGQRVTLRCSPRSGDLSVYWYQQSLDQGLQFLIQYYNGEERAKGNILERFSAQQFPDLHSELNLSSLELGDSALYFCASSGHRGLLIYTFGSGTRLTVV.

J is TRBJ2-1 and V is TRBV5-5; 8 nucleotides line up with TRBD1. V was clipped by 3 bases and J by 9 bases; unmatched bases: 11. Germline-derived CDR1 and CDR2 are SGHKS and YYEKEE (reference sequence). The CDR3 runs 15 residues. The chain's CDR3 is CASSSFGQGVGEQFF. For the CDR3, the DNA is TGTGCCAGCAGCTCCTTCGGACAGGGAGTGGGTGAGCAGTTCTTC.

Many counts were recorded for this clonotype. The chain recombines TRBV29-1 with TRBJ1-1, with unresolved D. Germline V CDR1 and CDR2: SQVTM, ANQGSEA. This CDR3 has 11 residues. The V end was cut by 7 bases, the J end by 6 bases, with 12 bases between. The CDR3 DNA follows: TGCAGCGACAGCACGAGCGCTGAAGCTTTCTTT. Translating gives CSDSTSAEAFF.

This clonotype was counted between two and nine times. The genes are TRBV5-6 and TRBJ1-1; D not certain. This CDR3 contains 16 residues. In germline, CDR1 is SGHDT, CDR2 YYEEEE. V lost 3 bases to trimming and J lost 0 bases, with 15 bases between them. CDR3 bases: TGTGCCAGCAGCTGGCGCAACGGAGCCATGAACACTGAAGCTTTCTTT. This codes for CASSWRNGAMNTEAFF.

The V call is TRBV20-1, the J call TRBJ2-1; TRBD1 is a possible D gene (5 bases). This CDR3 is built from 15 residues. Trimming took off 0 bases at V and 4 bases at J, with 13 bases between the two ends. The germline V gene encodes CDR1 DFQATT and CDR2 SNEGSKA (reference sequence). CDR3 nucleotide sequence: TGCAGTGCTAGAGATGGGCCAGGGTTTTACAATGAGCAGTTCTTC. Amino acid sequence: CSARDGPGFYNEQFF.

Details on this clonotype: Because it lacks the conserved phenylalanine or tryptophan at the end, this CDR3 is likely a read error. J is TRBJ2-5 and V is TRBV20-1; D is tentatively TRBD1 or TRBD2 (7 bases each). Germline CDR1 reads DFQATT; CDR2 reads SNEGSKA (reference sequence). The CDR3 runs to 15 residues. V dropped 6 bases and J dropped 3 bases, with 20 bases sitting between them. The CDR3 sequence is CSAPSDREGKETQYL. Written as DNA, the CDR3 is TGCAGTGCCCCATCCGACAGGGAGGGTAAAGAGACCCAGTACTTG.

The rearrangement uses TRBV6-2 or TRBV6-3 and TRBJ1-2; D not resolved. V gave up 2 bases and J gave up 8 bases, with 6 bases separating them. The CDR3 sequence is 11 residues long. CDR1 MNHEY and CDR2 SVGEGT come from the germline V gene. CDR3 sequence (DNA): TGTGCCAGCAGTTACCGCGCCGGCTACACCTTC. Its protein product is CASSYRAGYTF.

This clonotype was seen ten or more times. The J gene is TRBJ2-7, the V gene TRBV5-1, with TRBD1 matching over 8 bases. The CDR3 spans 14 residues. The trim removed 4 bases at V and 2 bases at J, leaving 5 bases unmatched. In germline, CDR1 is SGHRS, CDR2 YFSETQ. The CDR3 here is CASSPTGQAYEQYF. In DNA, the CDR3 is TGCGCCAGCAGCCCGACGGGACAGGCCTACGAGCAGTACTTC.

The sample holds a few counts of this clonotype. The V gene is TRBV5-6, the J gene TRBJ2-5; possible D gene TRBD1, 6 bases. Germline V gene data show CDR1 as SGHDT and CDR2 as YYEEEE. The CDR3 is 13 residues long. Trimming took off 2 bases at V and 5 bases at J, with 10 bases between the two ends. In DNA form, the CDR3 reads TGTGCCAGCAGCTTTCTCAGGGGTGAGACCCAGTACTTC. It yields the protein CASSFLRGETQYF. The full variable domain, rest sourced from reference TRBV5-6 and TRBJ2-5, is DAGVTQSPTHLIKTRGQQVTLRCSPKSGHDTVSWYQQALGQGPQFIFQYYEEEERQRGNFPDRFSGHQFPNYSSELNVNALLLGDSALYLCASSFLRGETQYFGPGTRLLVL.

This clonotype has only a few counts. The CDR3 protein is CASSVQGPETQYF. The CDR3 DNA is TGCGCCAGCAGCGTTCAGGGCCCGGAGACCCAGTACTTC. The V call is TRBV5-1, the J call TRBJ2-5, with TRBD1 as a possible D gene (5 bases). The V gene lost 4 bases and the J gene lost 5 bases, with 12 bases spanning the gap. CDR3 length: 13 amino acids. Germline CDR1 is SGHRS and CDR2 is YFSETQ.